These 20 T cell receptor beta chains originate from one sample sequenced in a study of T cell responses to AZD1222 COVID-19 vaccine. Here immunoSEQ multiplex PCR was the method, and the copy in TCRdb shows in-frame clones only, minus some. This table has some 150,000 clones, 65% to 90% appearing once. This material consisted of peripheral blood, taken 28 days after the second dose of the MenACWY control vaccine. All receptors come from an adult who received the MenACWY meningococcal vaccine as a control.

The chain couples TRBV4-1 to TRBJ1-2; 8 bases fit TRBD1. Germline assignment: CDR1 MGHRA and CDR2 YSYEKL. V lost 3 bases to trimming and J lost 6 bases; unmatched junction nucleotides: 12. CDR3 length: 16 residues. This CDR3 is CASSHRRTGLKDGYTF. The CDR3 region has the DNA TGCGCCAGCAGCCATCGAAGGACAGGGCTGAAGGATGGCTACACCTTC.

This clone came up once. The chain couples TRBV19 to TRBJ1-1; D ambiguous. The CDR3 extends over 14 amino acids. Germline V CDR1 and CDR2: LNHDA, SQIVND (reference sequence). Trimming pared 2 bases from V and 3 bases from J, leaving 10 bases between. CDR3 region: CASSIRSTDTEAFF. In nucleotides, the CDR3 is TGTGCCAGTAGTATACGGAGTACGGACACTGAAGCTTTCTTT.

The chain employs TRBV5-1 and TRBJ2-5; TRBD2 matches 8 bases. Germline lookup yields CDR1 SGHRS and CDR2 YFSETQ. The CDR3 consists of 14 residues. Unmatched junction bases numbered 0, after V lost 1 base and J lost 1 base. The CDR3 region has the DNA TGCGCCAGCAGCTTGCGGGGGGGCCAAGAGACCCAGTACTTC. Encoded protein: CASSLRGGQETQYF.

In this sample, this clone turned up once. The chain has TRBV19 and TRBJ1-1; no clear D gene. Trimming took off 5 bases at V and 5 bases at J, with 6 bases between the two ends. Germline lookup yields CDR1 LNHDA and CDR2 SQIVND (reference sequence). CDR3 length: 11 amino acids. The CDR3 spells CASSHGTEAFF. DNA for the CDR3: TGTGCCAGTAGTCATGGAACTGAAGCTTTCTTT.

CDR3 loop: CASSGQGAGETQYF. CDR3 bases: TGTGCCAGCAGTGGACAGGGGGCGGGAGAGACCCAGTACTTC. The chain has TRBV28 and TRBJ2-5; TRBD1 matches at 11 bases. The CDR3 covers 14 residues. Germline trimming cut 5 bases from V and 4 bases from J; bases unmatched to any gene: 3. The germline V gene encodes CDR1 MDHEN and CDR2 SYDVKM. The full variable domain, completed using reference TRBV28 and TRBJ2-5, is DVKVTQSSRYLVKRTGEKVFLECVQDMDHENMFWYRQDPGLGLRLIYFSYDVKMKEKGDIPEGYSVSREKKERFSLILESASTNQTSMYLCASSGQGAGETQYFGPGTRLLVL.

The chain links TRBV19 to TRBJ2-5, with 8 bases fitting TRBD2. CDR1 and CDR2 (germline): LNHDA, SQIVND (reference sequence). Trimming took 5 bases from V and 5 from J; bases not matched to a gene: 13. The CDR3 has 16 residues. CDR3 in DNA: TGTGCCAGTAGTTCCCCTATAGCGGGGAGAGGGGAGACCCAGTACTTC. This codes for CASSSPIAGRGETQYF.

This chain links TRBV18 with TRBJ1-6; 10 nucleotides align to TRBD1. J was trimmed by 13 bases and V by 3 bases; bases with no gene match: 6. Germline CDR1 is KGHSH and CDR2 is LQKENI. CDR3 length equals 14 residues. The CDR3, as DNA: TGTGCCAGCTCACCTGAGGGACAGGGGACCCCCCTCCACTTT. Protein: CASSPEGQGTPLHF.

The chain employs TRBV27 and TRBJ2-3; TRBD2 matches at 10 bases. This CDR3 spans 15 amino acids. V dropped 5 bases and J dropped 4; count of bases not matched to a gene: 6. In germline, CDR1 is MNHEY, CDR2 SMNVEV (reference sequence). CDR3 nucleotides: TGTGCCAGCAGTCCACTAGCGGGACTGGCAGATACGCAGTATTTT. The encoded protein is CASSPLAGLADTQYF.

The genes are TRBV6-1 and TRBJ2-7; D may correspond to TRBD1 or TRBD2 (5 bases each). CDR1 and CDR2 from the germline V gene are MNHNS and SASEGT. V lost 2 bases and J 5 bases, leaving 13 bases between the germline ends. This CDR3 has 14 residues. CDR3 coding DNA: TGTGCCAGCAGTGAAATTACTGGGGGAAACGAGCAGTACTTC. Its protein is CASSEITGGNEQYF.

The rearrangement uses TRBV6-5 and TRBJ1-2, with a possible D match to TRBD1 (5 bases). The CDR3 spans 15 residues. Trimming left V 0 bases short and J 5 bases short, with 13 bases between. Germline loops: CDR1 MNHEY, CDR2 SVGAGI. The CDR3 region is CASSYSTGGVYGYTF. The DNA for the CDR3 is TGTGCCAGCAGTTACTCGACTGGGGGGGTTTATGGCTACACCTTC.

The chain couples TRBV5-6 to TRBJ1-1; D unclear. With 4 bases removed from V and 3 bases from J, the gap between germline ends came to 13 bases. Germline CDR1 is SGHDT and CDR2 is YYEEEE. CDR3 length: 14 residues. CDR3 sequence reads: CASSPSAVYTEAFF. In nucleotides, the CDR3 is TGTGCCAGCAGCCCAAGCGCAGTTTACACTGAAGCTTTCTTT.

The CDR3 nucleotides read TGCGCCAGCAGATTCGGCGGGACGGCCTACGAGCAGTACTTC. Amino acid sequence: CASRFGGTAYEQYF. The J gene is TRBJ2-7, the V gene TRBV5-1, with a weak D call TRBD2 (6 bases). Trimming left V 5 bases short and J 2 bases short, with 14 bases between. Germline values: CDR1 SGHRS, CDR2 YFSETQ. This CDR3 has 14 residues.

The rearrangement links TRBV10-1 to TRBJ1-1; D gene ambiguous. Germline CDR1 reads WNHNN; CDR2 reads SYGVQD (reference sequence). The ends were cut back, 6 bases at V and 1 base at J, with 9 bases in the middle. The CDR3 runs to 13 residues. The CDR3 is CASRAKGNTEAFF. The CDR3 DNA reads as TGCGCCAGCAGGGCTAAGGGGAACACTGAAGCTTTCTTT.

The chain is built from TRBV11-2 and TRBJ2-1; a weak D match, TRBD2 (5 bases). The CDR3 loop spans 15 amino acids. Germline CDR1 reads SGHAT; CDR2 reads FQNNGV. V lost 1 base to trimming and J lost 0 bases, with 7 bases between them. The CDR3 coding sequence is TGTGCCAGCAGCTTAGCGGGAAGCTCCTACAATGAGCAGTTCTTC. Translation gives CASSLAGSSYNEQFF.

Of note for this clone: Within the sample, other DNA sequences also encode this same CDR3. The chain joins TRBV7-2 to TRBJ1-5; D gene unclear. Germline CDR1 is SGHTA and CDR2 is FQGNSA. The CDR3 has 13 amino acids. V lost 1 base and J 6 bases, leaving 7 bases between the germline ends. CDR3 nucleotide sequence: TGTGCCAGCAGCTTAGTCGTGGGTCAGCCCCAGCATTTT. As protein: CASSLVVGQPQHF. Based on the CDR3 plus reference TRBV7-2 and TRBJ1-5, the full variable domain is GAGVSQSPSNKVTEKGKDVELRCDPISGHTALYWYRQSLGQGLEFLIYFQGNSAPDKSGLPSDRFSAERTGGSVSTLTIQRTQQEDSAVYLCASSLVVGQPQHFGDGTRLSIL.

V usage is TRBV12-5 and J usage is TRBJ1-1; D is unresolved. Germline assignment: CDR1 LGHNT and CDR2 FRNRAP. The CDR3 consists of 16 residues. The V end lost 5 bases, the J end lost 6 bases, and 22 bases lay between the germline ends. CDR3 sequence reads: CASGPAPARGVAEAFF. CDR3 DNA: TGTGCTAGTGGTCCCGCCCCGGCCCGCGGCGTCGCTGAAGCTTTCTTT.

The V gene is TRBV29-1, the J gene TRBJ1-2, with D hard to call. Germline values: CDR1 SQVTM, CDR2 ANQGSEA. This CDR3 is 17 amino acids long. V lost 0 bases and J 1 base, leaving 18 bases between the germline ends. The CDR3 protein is CSVEDRIHGLNNYGYTF. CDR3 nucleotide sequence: TGCAGCGTTGAAGATCGTATCCACGGCCTCAATAACTATGGCTACACCTTC.

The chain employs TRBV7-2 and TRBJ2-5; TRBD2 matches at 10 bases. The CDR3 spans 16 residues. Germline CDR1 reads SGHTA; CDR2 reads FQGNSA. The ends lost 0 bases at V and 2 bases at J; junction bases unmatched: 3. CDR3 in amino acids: CASSLARTSGQETQYF. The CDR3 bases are TGTGCCAGCAGCTTAGCGAGGACTAGCGGACAAGAGACCCAGTACTTC.

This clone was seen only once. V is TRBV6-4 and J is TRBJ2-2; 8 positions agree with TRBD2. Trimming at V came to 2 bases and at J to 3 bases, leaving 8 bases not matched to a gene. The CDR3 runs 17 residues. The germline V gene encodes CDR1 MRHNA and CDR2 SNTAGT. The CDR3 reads CASSDACGRGDTGELFF. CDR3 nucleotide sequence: TGTGCCAGCAGTGACGCATGTGGGCGGGGGGACACCGGGGAGCTGTTTTTT.

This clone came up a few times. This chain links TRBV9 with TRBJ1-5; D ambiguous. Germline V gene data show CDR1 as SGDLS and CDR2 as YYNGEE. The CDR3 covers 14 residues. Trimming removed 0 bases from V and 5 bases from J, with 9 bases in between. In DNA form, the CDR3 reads TGTGCCAGCAGCGTAGCTGGGGAGTATCAGCCCCAGCATTTT. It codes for CASSVAGEYQPQHF.